Below, 19 T cell receptor beta chains from the same sample are listed, as sequenced in a study of vaccination and CD4 T cells after COVID-19. TCRdb redid the calling of the PCR reads with MiXCR, one entry per CDR3 protein. The sample holds 25,000 to 35,000 distinct CDR3 sequences, about 50% seen once. Time point given: late sampling 161 to 241 days after vaccination in three convalescent patients. This specimen was CD4+ T cells from blood, taken about 7 months after SARS-CoV-2 vaccination. The receptors derive from a human donor who had recovered from COVID-19.

This chain uses TRBV7-3 with TRBJ2-2, with D possibly being TRBD1 or TRBD2 (5 bases each). Trimming left V 5 bases short and J 4 bases short, with 14 bases between. This CDR3 contains 15 residues. Germline values: CDR1 SGHTA, CDR2 FQGTGA. The CDR3 protein is CASSVAGTPTGELFF. The CDR3 DNA follows: TGTGCCAGCAGCGTAGCTGGGACGCCCACCGGGGAGCTGTTTTTT. The whole variable domain, filled in from reference TRBV7-3 and TRBJ2-2, reads GAGVSQTPSNKVTEKGKYVELRCDPISGHTALYWYRQSLGQGPEFLIYFQGTGAADDSGLPNDRFFAVRPEGSVSTLKIQRTERGDSAVYLCASSVAGTPTGELFFGEGSRLTVL.

The rearrangement uses TRBV28 and TRBJ1-5; maybe TRBD1 (6 bases). From germline, CDR1 is MDHEN and CDR2 SYDVKM. The V and J ends lost 3 bases and 5 bases respectively, with 14 bases between them. The CDR3 sequence is 15 residues long. The CDR3 region has the DNA TGTGCCAGCAGTTTGGGGGGCAACACGGATCAGCCCCAGCATTTT. Translating gives CASSLGGNTDQPQHF.

There are a few counts of this clonotype. The chain carries TRBV20-1 and TRBJ1-1; no definite D call. V was trimmed by 4 bases and J by 0 bases, leaving 15 bases between them. The CDR3 has 15 amino acids. CDR1 is DFQATT, CDR2 SNEGSKA, per germline (reference sequence). For the CDR3, the DNA is TGCAGTGCTATTGGTACGGCAGTCCTGAACACTGAAGCTTTCTTT. Translating gives CSAIGTAVLNTEAFF.

This clonotype was counted only a few times. The chain carries TRBV4-1 and TRBJ1-2, with TRBD1 matching over 11 bases. Germline CDR1 and CDR2: MGHRA and YSYEKL. The V and J ends lost 3 bases and 7 bases, in that order; junction bases with no gene match: 4. The CDR3 is 14 amino acids. CDR3 coding DNA: TGCGCCAGCAGCCACCCCGGGACAGGGGGTGGCTACACCTTC. Translating gives CASSHPGTGGGYTF.

In its sample, this clonotype was seen a few times. The V and J genes are TRBV18 and TRBJ1-2; D may be TRBD1 (6 bases). From germline, CDR1 is KGHSH and CDR2 LQKENI. Trimming left V 6 bases short and J 1 base short, with 12 bases between. CDR3 size: 14 residues. CDR3 sequence: CASSPSDSNYGYTF. The CDR3 bases are TGTGCCAGCTCTCCGTCGGACAGTAACTATGGCTACACCTTC.

The sample holds a few counts of this clonotype. V gene TRBV21-1 combines with J gene TRBJ2-7; the listed D gene, TRBD1, was not tested against the DNA. TRBV21-1 is a known pseudogene. The CDR3 totals 14 residues. The chain's CDR3 is CASSLRDRAYEQYF. The CDR3 DNA is TGTGCCAGCAGCCTACGGGACAGAGCCTACGAGCAGTACTTC.

This clonotype was observed a handful of times. The chain joins TRBV15 to TRBJ1-5; D might be TRBD1 (5 bases). CDR1 and CDR2 (germline): LNHNV, YYDKDF (reference sequence). V was cut by 0 bases and J by 7 bases, with 16 bases left in between. The length of the CDR3 is 16 residues. The CDR3 reads CATSRDLNRLDQPQHF. CDR3 bases: TGTGCCACCAGCAGAGATTTAAACAGGTTGGACCAGCCCCAGCATTTT.

CDR3 amino acids: CSAAGTDGYGYTF. The CDR3 region has the DNA TGCAGTGCTGCCGGGACAGACGGTTATGGCTACACCTTC. The chain joins TRBV20-1 to TRBJ1-2; TRBD1 agrees at 7 bases. The junction had 8 bases not matched to a gene; V was cut back by 5 bases and J by 5 bases. Germline assignment: CDR1 DFQATT and CDR2 SNEGSKA (reference sequence). There are 13 residues in the CDR3.

The chain couples TRBV28 to TRBJ2-3; 10 nucleotides align to TRBD2. With V trimmed by 10 bases and J by 6 bases, 16 bases remained unmatched. This CDR3 is built from 16 residues. Germline V lookup: CDR1 MDHEN, CDR2 SYDVKM. The CDR3: CATHSGRSFGRDTQYF. The DNA of the CDR3 is TGTGCCACACATAGCGGGAGGTCATTTGGGAGGGATACGCAGTATTTT.

The chain is built from TRBV19 and TRBJ2-7; D is uncertain. The CDR3 length is 14 residues. V was shortened by 9 bases and J by 6 bases, with 21 bases between the two germline ends. Germline CDR1 reads LNHDA; CDR2 reads SQIVND (reference sequence). The CDR3 sequence: CASSQDRSDPEQYF. DNA of the CDR3: TGTGCCAGCAGCCAAGATCGTTCAGACCCCGAGCAGTACTTC.

This chain joins TRBV20-1 and TRBJ1-1; D is perhaps TRBD1 (5 bases). With 3 bases removed from V and 4 bases from J, the gap between germline ends came to 12 bases. Germline V gives CDR1 DFQATT, CDR2 SNEGSKA (reference sequence). The CDR3 consists of 13 residues. The CDR3, as DNA: TGCAGTGCTAGCGGGGGATTGGCCACTGAAGCTTTCTTT. This codes for CSASGGLATEAFF.

This clonotype appeared a few times. The chain couples TRBV7-9 to TRBJ1-6; 9 nucleotides agree with TRBD1. Unmatched junction bases numbered 15, after V lost 5 bases and J lost 10 bases. CDR3 length: 17 residues. Germline CDR1 is SEHNR and CDR2 is FQNEAQ (reference sequence). This chain's CDR3 is CASSPGTGRDAKSPLHF. The CDR3 nucleotides read TGTGCCAGCAGCCCGGGGACAGGGAGGGATGCTAAGTCACCCCTCCACTTT. The full variable domain, with the rest looked up from reference TRBV7-9 and TRBJ1-6, is DTGVSQNPRHKITKRGQNVTFRCDPISEHNRLYWYRQTLGQGPEFLTYFQNEAQLEKSRLLSDRFSAERPKGSFSTLEIQRTEQGDSAMYLCASSPGTGRDAKSPLHFGNGTRLTVT.

The rearrangement uses TRBV27 and TRBJ2-5; tentatively, D is TRBD1 or TRBD2 (5 bases each). Trimming removed 6 bases from V and 10 bases from J, with 18 bases in between. CDR1 and CDR2 from the germline V gene are MNHEY and SMNVEV (reference sequence). The CDR3 is 13 residues long. The CDR3 DNA sequence: TGTGCCAGCAGCTTGGGACCCCGTGGGGGCCAGTACTTC. Translating gives CASSLGPRGGQYF.

This clonotype was observed a handful of times. V is TRBV5-4 and J is TRBJ2-5; no clear D. Germline V lookup: CDR1 SGHNT, CDR2 YYREEE (reference sequence). The V gene lost 2 bases and the J gene lost 4 bases, with 9 bases spanning the gap. The length of the CDR3 is 13 residues. CDR3 in amino acids: CASSLMPLETQYF. The CDR3 DNA is TGTGCCAGCAGCTTAATGCCCTTAGAGACCCAGTACTTC.

The V gene is TRBV20-1, the J gene TRBJ2-1, with TRBD2 matching 7 bases. Germline lookup yields CDR1 DFQATT and CDR2 SNEGSKA (reference sequence). The CDR3 totals 13 residues. After removal of 3 bases from V and 5 bases from J, the junction contained 4 bases not matched to a gene. CDR3 region: CSASGSGNNEQFF. The CDR3 nucleotides read TGCAGTGCTAGCGGGAGCGGGAACAATGAGCAGTTCTTC.

Relative to its sample, this clonotype is large (0.1 to 1%). The chain has TRBV6-2 or TRBV6-3 and TRBJ2-2; possibly TRBD2 for D (5 bases). Germline lookup yields CDR1 MNHEY and CDR2 SVGEGT. CDR3 size: 15 residues. Trimming stripped 0 bases from V and 7 bases from J, with 12 bases between. The CDR3 DNA reads TGTGCCAGCAGTTACTCCCCCGAGGGTAGCGGGGAGCTGTTTTTT. Translation: CASSYSPEGSGELFF.

V usage is TRBV7-3 and J usage is TRBJ2-3; unclear D gene. The CDR3 contains 11 residues. The germline V gene has CDR1 SGHTA and CDR2 FQGTGA. V was clipped by 5 bases and J by 8 bases, with 8 bases between them. The CDR3 DNA reads as TGTGCCAGCAGCGGTGGATCTACGCAGTATTTT. Protein: CASSGGSTQYF.

The chain links TRBV20-1 to TRBJ2-1; TRBD2 matches at 8 bases. The CDR3 is made up of 13 amino acids. Germline loops: CDR1 DFQATT, CDR2 SNEGSKA (reference sequence). J lost 8 bases, V lost 8 bases, and 11 bases had no gene match. The CDR3 here is CSSDGTSNYEQFF. In DNA form, the CDR3 reads TGCAGTTCCGACGGGACTAGTAACTATGAGCAGTTCTTC.

V and J are TRBV20-1 and TRBJ2-3, with 8 bases fitting TRBD1. V lost 1 base to trimming and J lost 4 bases; unmatched junction nucleotides: 1. The germline CDR1 and CDR2 sequences are DFQATT and SNEGSKA (reference sequence). This CDR3 is built from 13 residues. The CDR3 region has the DNA TGCAGTGCTAGAGGGACAGGGCCAGATACGCAGTATTTT. Protein product: CSARGTGPDTQYF.